The rows below give T cell receptor beta chains drawn from one sample of a study of cytomegalovirus exposure and HLA in healthy donors. The repertoire was sequenced with immunoSEQ multiplex PCR; TCRdb's copy has only in-frame clones and lacks some. This sample has about 120,000 clones, with about 68% found just once. The sequencing input was PBMCs. These receptors were collected from a woman between 50 and 59 years old in good health and CMV-seropositive. The CDR3 runs from the conserved cysteine through the conserved F or W. The order of the fields is J gene, D gene, clone size, V gene, CDR3 DNA, CDR3 protein. A D gene is named only where the DNA matches it firmly. A row's size may be missing; if present it is once, few, many or a size class.

j_call: TRBJ1-5
d_call: NA
clone_size: few
v_call: TRBV28
cdr3_nt: TGTGCCAGCACCGCCCCCCGGGGGCCCCAGCATTTT
cdr3_aa: CASTAPRGPQHF

j_call: TRBJ2-2
d_call: NA
clone_size: NA
v_call: TRBV5-6
cdr3_nt: TGTGCCAGCAGCTTGGATGGGAGGTCCACCGGGGAGCTGTTTTTT
cdr3_aa: CASSLDGRSTGELFF

j_call: TRBJ1-1
d_call: NA
clone_size: NA
v_call: TRBV11-3
cdr3_nt: TGTGCCAGCTCCAGGGACATGAACACTGAAGCTTTCTTT
cdr3_aa: CASSRDMNTEAFF

j_call: TRBJ2-5
d_call: NA
clone_size: NA
v_call: TRBV10-3
cdr3_nt: TGTGCCATCAGTGAGTCTGGGACACCAGAGACCCAGTACTTC
cdr3_aa: CAISESGTPETQYF

j_call: TRBJ2-1
d_call: NA
clone_size: few
v_call: TRBV29-1
cdr3_nt: TGCAGCGGCCTCAGGGGAGGGAATGAGCAGTTCTTC
cdr3_aa: CSGLRGGNEQFF

j_call: TRBJ1-1
d_call: NA
clone_size: few
v_call: TRBV6-6
cdr3_nt: TGTGCCAGCAGCGACCCAGGGGTTGAGAACACTGAAGCTTTCTTT
cdr3_aa: CASSDPGVENTEAFF

j_call: TRBJ2-2
d_call: TRBD1
clone_size: NA
v_call: TRBV19
cdr3_nt: TGTGCCAGTAGTACTTCAGGGGGTCACACCGGGGAGCTGTTTTTT
cdr3_aa: CASSTSGGHTGELFF

j_call: TRBJ2-3
d_call: TRBD2
clone_size: NA
v_call: TRBV27
cdr3_nt: TGTGCCAGCAGTGCCCCCGGGACTAGCGGGAGGGATACGCAGTATTTT
cdr3_aa: CASSAPGTSGRDTQYF

j_call: TRBJ1-1
d_call: TRBD1
clone_size: few
v_call: TRBV28
cdr3_nt: TGTGCCAGCAGCAGAGGACAGGTCCCTGAAGCTTTCTTT
cdr3_aa: CASSRGQVPEAFF

j_call: TRBJ2-7
d_call: TRBD1
clone_size: once
v_call: TRBV6-5
cdr3_nt: TGTGCCAGCAGTTCCGGGACAGCAAATTCCTACGAGCAGTACTTC
cdr3_aa: CASSSGTANSYEQYF

j_call: TRBJ1-4
d_call: TRBD1
clone_size: NA
v_call: TRBV6-5
cdr3_nt: TGTGCCAGCAGTCTCTGGACAGGGAATGAAAAACTGTTTTTT
cdr3_aa: CASSLWTGNEKLFF

j_call: TRBJ2-5
d_call: TRBD2
clone_size: once
v_call: TRBV28
cdr3_nt: TGTGCCAGCAGACTAGCGGGAGGGGAGACCCAGTACTTC
cdr3_aa: CASRLAGGETQYF

j_call: TRBJ2-3
d_call: NA
clone_size: NA
v_call: TRBV28
cdr3_nt: TGTGCCAGCTGGTGGGAGTGGTTCACAGATACGCAGTATTTT
cdr3_aa: CASWWEWFTDTQYF

j_call: TRBJ2-5
d_call: NA
clone_size: NA
v_call: TRBV11-2
cdr3_nt: TGTGCCAGCAGCCCAGGGCCCGTGGAAGAGACCCAGTACTTC
cdr3_aa: CASSPGPVEETQYF

j_call: TRBJ1-2
d_call: NA
clone_size: once
v_call: TRBV27
cdr3_nt: TGTGCCAGCAGCCTACAGGGAGTTGGCTACACCTTC
cdr3_aa: CASSLQGVGYTF

j_call: TRBJ2-2
d_call: TRBD1
clone_size: NA
v_call: TRBV30
cdr3_nt: TGTGCCTGGAGCGGGGTCGGACAGGGAGGAGGAACCGGGGAGCTGTTTTTT
cdr3_aa: CAWSGVGQGGGTGELFF

j_call: TRBJ2-7
d_call: TRBD1
clone_size: NA
v_call: TRBV6-1
cdr3_nt: TGTGCCAGCAGTGATGAAGGACAGGCTACGATAGTTTCCTACGAGCAGTACTTC
cdr3_aa: CASSDEGQATIVSYEQYF

j_call: TRBJ2-5
d_call: NA
clone_size: NA
v_call: TRBV18
cdr3_nt: TGTGCCAGCTCACCACGACAGGCGCCCGGGTGGGAGACCCAGTACTTC
cdr3_aa: CASSPRQAPGWETQYF

j_call: TRBJ2-7
d_call: TRBD1
clone_size: NA
v_call: TRBV2
cdr3_nt: TGTGCCAGCAGGCCCCTGGCGGGACAGGGGGTTGAGCAGTACTTC
cdr3_aa: CASRPLAGQGVEQYF

j_call: TRBJ1-2
d_call: NA
clone_size: NA
v_call: TRBV5-4
cdr3_nt: TGTGCCAGCAGCTTGGGGGCAGGGGACTATGGCTACACCTTC
cdr3_aa: CASSLGAGDYGYTF

j_call: TRBJ2-3
d_call: TRBD2
clone_size: few
v_call: TRBV28
cdr3_nt: TGTGCCAGCAGTTTATACCTAGCGGGATCCACAGATACGCAGTATTTT
cdr3_aa: CASSLYLAGSTDTQYF

j_call: TRBJ1-2
d_call: NA
clone_size: few
v_call: TRBV18
cdr3_nt: TGTGCCAGCTCACCATCCCTCTCTACCACTATATATGGCTACACCTTC
cdr3_aa: CASSPSLSTTIYGYTF

j_call: TRBJ1-1
d_call: TRBD1
clone_size: NA
v_call: TRBV7-9
cdr3_nt: TGTGCCAGCAGCTCAATAGGACAGGGATACACTGAAGCTTTCTTT
cdr3_aa: CASSSIGQGYTEAFF

j_call: TRBJ2-1
d_call: NA
clone_size: once
v_call: TRBV7-2
cdr3_nt: TGTGCCAGCAGCTTAGGTATAGTAAGCAATGAGCAGTTCTTC
cdr3_aa: CASSLGIVSNEQFF

j_call: TRBJ2-3
d_call: TRBD2
clone_size: NA
v_call: TRBV5-4
cdr3_nt: TGTGCCAGCAGCTTGACTAGCGGGGAGGAGGATACGCAGTATTTT
cdr3_aa: CASSLTSGEEDTQYF

j_call: TRBJ1-2
d_call: NA
clone_size: NA
v_call: TRBV19
cdr3_nt: TGTGCCAGCGGAGAGGTTTCCTCCTATGGCTACACCTTC
cdr3_aa: CASGEVSSYGYTF

j_call: TRBJ1-1
d_call: NA
clone_size: NA
v_call: TRBV10-3
cdr3_nt: TGTGCCATCAGGGACAGCGACTTGAACACTGAAGCTTTCTTT
cdr3_aa: CAIRDSDLNTEAFF

j_call: TRBJ2-7
d_call: TRBD2
clone_size: NA
v_call: TRBV29-1
cdr3_nt: TGCAGCGTGGGGACTAGCGGGAGGTTCTACGAGCAGTACTTC
cdr3_aa: CSVGTSGRFYEQYF

j_call: TRBJ1-2
d_call: NA
clone_size: few
v_call: TRBV6-5
cdr3_nt: TGTGCCAGCAGGACAGGACCGCTGGACTATGGCTACACCTTC
cdr3_aa: CASRTGPLDYGYTF

j_call: TRBJ2-6
d_call: NA
clone_size: NA
v_call: TRBV5-6
cdr3_nt: TGTGCCAGCAGCTTGGGGTACTCCTCTGGGGCCAACGTCCTGACTTTC
cdr3_aa: CASSLGYSSGANVLTF

j_call: TRBJ2-3
d_call: TRBD2
clone_size: NA
v_call: TRBV9
cdr3_nt: TGTGCCAGCAGCGTAGGTGGGACTAGCAAAGATACGCAGTATTTT
cdr3_aa: CASSVGGTSKDTQYF

j_call: TRBJ1-1
d_call: TRBD1
clone_size: NA
v_call: TRBV10-1
cdr3_nt: TGCGCCAGCAGTGATCAGGGGGCGCCCACTGAAGCTTTCTTT
cdr3_aa: CASSDQGAPTEAFF

j_call: TRBJ1-5
d_call: TRBD1
clone_size: NA
v_call: TRBV19
cdr3_nt: TGTGCCAGTCTGACAGGGGGCCTTGGGCAGCCCCAGCATTTT
cdr3_aa: CASLTGGLGQPQHF

j_call: TRBJ2-1
d_call: TRBD2
clone_size: few
v_call: TRBV9
cdr3_nt: TGTGCCAGCAGCGTAGCGGCTAGCGGACACAATGAGCAGTTCTTC
cdr3_aa: CASSVAASGHNEQFF

j_call: TRBJ1-4
d_call: NA
clone_size: NA
v_call: TRBV28
cdr3_nt: TGTGCCAGCAGTCCCCTTAACAGGCGTCTAAATGAAAAACTGTTTTTT
cdr3_aa: CASSPLNRRLNEKLFF

j_call: TRBJ2-7
d_call: NA
clone_size: once
v_call: TRBV4-3
cdr3_nt: TGCGCCAGCAGCCAAGCGGGAACCTACGAGCAGTACTTC
cdr3_aa: CASSQAGTYEQYF